This TCR beta chain derives from a study of shared clonotypes between healthy human individuals. The study's findings and limits: Depth was large, yet rarefaction showed that sorted-subset sequencing was incomplete.

Every immunoSEQ plate was one replicate of a subset's evenly spread DNA. Clones were read by immunoSEQ multiplex PCR, and TCRdb kept only the in-frame ones, dropping some. The sample includes about 2 million clones, 85% to 95% seen only once; the top ten take approximately 0.13%. The CDR3 contains 15 residues. Germline V gives CDR1 LGHNA, CDR2 YSLEER. V was clipped by 0 bases and J by 3 bases; unmatched bases: 4. Negatively enriched CD4+ T cells were divided by CD45RA into naive and memory. With regard to this clone: Its target is unknown.

What was sequenced was naive CD4+ T cells sorted from blood. Subset described: CD45RA+ positively selected. The chain couples TRBV4-3 to TRBJ2-7; 8 nucleotides line up with TRBD2. This sequence originates from a man aged 18 to 30 in good health. CDR3 DNA: TGCGCCAGCAGCCAAGACTTAACTAGCGGCTACGAGCAGTACTTC. Translating it yields CASSQDLTSGYEQYF.